The 29 T cell receptor beta chains given below trace back to one sample, sequenced in a study of T cell repertoires in cytomegalovirus infection. Using its own MiXCR run on the reads, TCRdb lists one record per CDR3 protein. The table records just under 300,000 distinct CDR3 sequences, about 8.8% of them present only once. The sample taken for sequencing was PBMCs. These receptors were taken from a human donor in good health (CMV status not recorded). Some clones in this sample may be carry-over from other donors' samples.

This clonotype appeared a few times. This sequence joins TRBV2 and TRBJ2-5; D uncertain. Germline V gene sequence: CDR1 SNHLY, CDR2 FYNNEI. V was shortened by 11 bases and J by 1 base, with 23 bases between the two germline ends. This CDR3 has 16 amino acids. This chain's CDR3 is CALKLIARSRQETQYF. DNA for the CDR3: TGTGCCCTTAAGTTAATAGCTCGAAGTCGCCAAGAGACCCAGTACTTC.

This clonotype came up many times. The chain carries TRBV7-2 and TRBJ2-1, with 8 bases identical to TRBD1. In germline, CDR1 is SGHTA, CDR2 FQGNSA. The length of the CDR3 is 16 residues. After removal of 5 bases from V and 9 bases from J, the junction contained 15 bases not matched to a gene. The CDR3 DNA sequence: TGTGCCAGCAGCACCGTAGCCGGGACAGGTGGAAGTGAGCAGTTCTTC. As protein: CASSTVAGTGGSEQFF.

In this sample, this clonotype turned up many times. V and J are TRBV7-9 and TRBJ1-1; D not resolved. Germline V gene data show CDR1 as SEHNR and CDR2 as FQNEAQ (reference sequence). The V gene lost 3 bases and the J gene lost 1 base, with 6 bases spanning the gap. This CDR3 region has 13 residues. The CDR3 nucleotides are TGTGCCAGCAGCTTGTACCCGAACACTGAAGCTTTCTTT. Translating gives CASSLYPNTEAFF.

This clonotype was seen a handful of times. The V and J genes are TRBV20-1 and TRBJ1-5; TRBD1 matches at 7 bases. CDR1 is DFQATT, CDR2 SNEGSKA, per germline (reference sequence). V lost 0 bases and J lost 0; bases outside the gene matches: 5. The CDR3 covers 16 residues. CDR3 nucleotides: TGCAGTGCTAGAGATTTGGGGACAGATAGCAATCAGCCCCAGCATTTT. It translates to CSARDLGTDSNQPQHF.

This clonotype was recorded at least ten times. The CDR3 DNA reads TGCAGTGCTAGAGACCTGGGGGGGAGGGACAAATACAATGAGCAGTTCTTC. It yields the protein CSARDLGGRDKYNEQFF. The chain recombines TRBV20-1 with TRBJ2-1, with a tentative D call TRBD2 (7 bases). Looked up from germline, CDR1 is DFQATT and CDR2 is SNEGSKA (reference sequence). Trimming removed 0 bases from V and 4 bases from J, with 19 bases in between. The CDR3 is 17 amino acids.

The rearrangement joins TRBV20-1 to TRBJ1-4, with D tentatively TRBD1 (5 bases). The CDR3 totals 14 residues. Trimming shortened V by 0 bases and J by 6 bases, and 11 bases separated the two germline ends. Germline CDR1 reads DFQATT; CDR2 reads SNEGSKA (reference sequence). CDR3 region: CSARDMTADEKLFF. The DNA of the CDR3 is TGCAGTGCTAGAGATATGACAGCTGATGAAAAACTGTTTTTT.

The rearrangement links TRBV28 to TRBJ2-4; the D call may be TRBD1 or TRBD2 (5 bases each). The CDR3 runs 13 residues. Germline values: CDR1 MDHEN, CDR2 SYDVKM. The V gene lost 6 bases and the J gene lost 3 bases, with 9 bases spanning the gap. CDR3 protein: CASSGDRKNIQYF. The CDR3 nucleotides read TGTGCCAGCAGCGGGGACCGCAAAAACATTCAGTACTTC.

This clonotype came up a few times. The rearrangement links TRBV29-1 to TRBJ1-1; no firm D call. There are 10 residues in the CDR3. V shed 0 bases and J shed 10 bases, with 6 bases lying between them. The V gene's germline CDR1 is SQVTM and CDR2 ANQGSEA. The CDR3 region has the DNA TGCAGCGTTGAAGAAGGCCGAGCTTTCTTT. Encoded protein: CSVEEGRAFF.

There are a few counts of this clonotype. This chain connects TRBV7-2 to TRBJ2-3; a possible D gene is TRBD2 (6 bases). The V gene lost 2 bases and the J gene lost 10 bases, with 16 bases spanning the gap. This CDR3 comprises 14 residues. The germline CDR1 and CDR2 sequences are SGHTA and FQGNSA. The CDR3 here is CASSLKAGYRAQYF. Here the CDR3 DNA reads TGTGCCAGCAGCTTAAAGGCGGGGTACCGTGCGCAGTATTTT. Complete variable domain (other parts from reference TRBV7-2 and TRBJ2-3): GAGVSQSPSNKVTEKGKDVELRCDPISGHTALYWYRQSLGQGLEFLIYFQGNSAPDKSGLPSDRFSAERTGGSVSTLTIQRTQQEDSAVYLCASSLKAGYRAQYFGPGTRLTVL.

This clonotype was seen ten or more times. The V and J genes are TRBV6-5 and TRBJ1-6; D gene ambiguous. The CDR3 contains 12 residues. Germline CDR1 MNHEY, CDR2 SVGAGI. Trimming shortened V by 2 bases and J by 9 bases, and 5 bases separated the two germline ends. The CDR3 DNA reads TGTGCCAGCAGTTACCTCCGTTCACCCCTCCACTTT. Protein product: CASSYLRSPLHF.

There are many counts of this clonotype. The chain carries TRBV28 and TRBJ1-1, with unresolved D. V was shortened by 3 bases and J by 1 base, with 12 bases between the two germline ends. The germline CDR1 and CDR2 sequences are MDHEN and SYDVKM. The CDR3 consists of 15 residues. The DNA for the CDR3 is TGTGCCAGCAGTTTGGCTCGGACGCGGAACACTGAAGCTTTCTTT. It codes for CASSLARTRNTEAFF. Based on the CDR3 plus reference TRBV28 and TRBJ1-1, the full variable domain is DVKVTQSSRYLVKRTGEKVFLECVQDMDHENMFWYRQDPGLGLRLIYFSYDVKMKEKGDIPEGYSVSREKKERFSLILESASTNQTSMYLCASSLARTRNTEAFFGQGTRLTVV.

This clonotype was picked up many times. The gene calls are TRBV4-2 and TRBJ1-1; D call uncertain. Trimming took off 0 bases at V and 0 bases at J, with 11 bases between the two ends. The CDR3 has 16 amino acids. The germline V gene has CDR1 LGHNA and CDR2 YNFKEQ. The CDR3 region has the DNA TGTGCCAGCAGCCAAGATCCGGGCCGGCTGAACACTGAAGCTTTCTTT. Translation: CASSQDPGRLNTEAFF.

In this sample, this clonotype turned up a few times. The chain links TRBV29-1 to TRBJ2-3; perhaps TRBD1 as D (7 bases). The germline V gene has CDR1 SQVTM and CDR2 ANQGSEA. Trimming took off 5 bases at V and 2 bases at J, with 11 bases between the two ends. The CDR3 extends over 13 amino acids. DNA of the CDR3: TGCAGCGTTCGGAGGGGGCTCACAGATACGCAGTATTTT. It is translated as CSVRRGLTDTQYF.

The V call is TRBV6-5, the J call TRBJ1-1; D ambiguous. Trimming pared 0 bases from V and 4 bases from J, leaving 9 bases between. The CDR3 covers 14 residues. CDR1 MNHEY and CDR2 SVGAGI come from the germline V gene. This CDR3 reads CASSYSTRATEAFF. The CDR3 DNA is TGTGCCAGCAGTTACTCGACTAGGGCCACTGAAGCTTTCTTT.

In this sample, this clonotype turned up a few times. The CDR3 loop is CASKTGVDTDTQYF. The CDR3 DNA follows: TGTGCCAGCAAGACAGGGGTGGACACAGATACGCAGTATTTT. V is TRBV2 and J is TRBJ2-3; 8 bases fit TRBD1. The CDR3 runs to 14 residues. Germline values: CDR1 SNHLY, CDR2 FYNNEI. V trimming: 7 bases; J trimming: 2 bases; junction bases outside the gene matches: 5.

This chain links TRBV20-1 with TRBJ2-2, with TRBD2 as a possible D gene (5 bases). Germline CDR1 DFQATT, CDR2 SNEGSKA (reference sequence). This CDR3 contains 15 residues. The V gene lost 4 bases and the J gene lost 2 bases, with 14 bases spanning the gap. As DNA, the CDR3 is TGCAGTGCTATCCCCGGGAATCTAAACACCGGGGAGCTGTTTTTT. Its protein product is CSAIPGNLNTGELFF.

The chain carries TRBV5-4 and TRBJ2-1, with 8 positions matching TRBD2. The trim removed 3 bases at V and 7 bases at J, leaving 9 bases unmatched. Germline V gene sequence: CDR1 SGHNT, CDR2 YYREEE (reference sequence). The CDR3 runs 15 residues. The CDR3 reads CASSSGGTDVNEQFF. CDR3 coding DNA: TGTGCCAGCAGCTCGGGGGGGACCGATGTTAATGAGCAGTTCTTC.

The V call is TRBV6-1, the J call TRBJ2-5; D tentatively reads TRBD1 or TRBD2 (5 bases each). Germline CDR1 and CDR2: MNHNS and SASEGT. V was pared by 4 bases and J by 4 bases, with 13 bases between. The CDR3 length is 14 residues. As DNA, the CDR3 is TGTGCCAGCAGTGGCCGGGACCCAGGAGAGACCCAGTACTTC. Translation gives CASSGRDPGETQYF.

This clonotype has a count of ten or more. The V call is TRBV7-2, the J call TRBJ2-3, with D possibly TRBD2 on 5 matching bases. CDR1 SGHTA and CDR2 FQGNSA come from the germline V gene. The CDR3 loop spans 15 amino acids. The germline V and J ends were trimmed by 5 bases and 0 bases, with 12 bases remaining between them. The CDR3 region is CASSPGTLSTDTQYF. The CDR3 DNA is TGTGCCAGCAGCCCGGGAACCTTAAGCACAGATACGCAGTATTTT.

The gene calls are TRBV6-6 and TRBJ2-5, with a weak D call TRBD1 (5 bases). Germline CDR1 is MNHNY and CDR2 is SVGAGI (reference sequence). The length of the CDR3 is 13 residues. The V gene lost 5 bases and the J gene lost 7 bases, with 14 bases spanning the gap. The CDR3 sequence: CASSPPFQGTQYF. In nucleotides, the CDR3 is TGTGCCAGCAGTCCTCCCTTCCAGGGGACCCAGTACTTC.

This clonotype was counted between two and nine times. This clone may be a read error of a much larger clone one base away. The chain employs TRBV15 and TRBJ2-1; no reliable D call. This CDR3 region has 12 residues. V gave up 2 bases and J gave up 5 bases, with 4 bases separating them. CDR1 is LNHNV, CDR2 YYDKDF, per germline (reference sequence). CDR3 bases: TGTGCCACCAGCAGACAAGACAATGAGCAGTTCTTC. Its translation: CATSRQDNEQFF.

This clonotype has ten or more counts. The gene calls are TRBV20-1 and TRBJ2-1; 9 bases are a match to TRBD2. This CDR3 spans 17 amino acids. Unmatched junction bases numbered 8, after V lost 1 base and J lost 1 base. CDR1 is DFQATT and CDR2 is SNEGSKA in the germline V gene (reference sequence). DNA of the CDR3: TGCAGTGCTAGAGCCCCGTTAGCGGGAGCTTCCTACAATGAGCAGTTCTTC. It is translated as CSARAPLAGASYNEQFF.

This clonotype was seen repeatedly, ten times or more. This chain links TRBV27 with TRBJ2-7, with D perhaps given as TRBD1 or TRBD2 (7 bases each). Germline assignment: CDR1 MNHEY and CDR2 SMNVEV (reference sequence). This CDR3 region has 13 residues. The V and J ends lost 8 bases and 5 bases respectively, with 16 bases between them. The chain's CDR3 is CASGLRGGNEQYV. The CDR3 bases are TGTGCCAGCGGCCTCAGGGGGGGCAACGAGCAGTACGTC.

This clonotype was observed many times. V usage is TRBV28 and J usage is TRBJ2-4; TRBD1 is a possible D gene (5 bases). Trimming shortened V by 5 bases and J by 7 bases, and 9 bases separated the two germline ends. The CDR3 extends over 12 amino acids. Germline assignment: CDR1 MDHEN and CDR2 SYDVKM. The CDR3 loop reads CASSKGWNIQYF. The DNA of the CDR3 is TGTGCCAGCAGTAAGGGGTGGAACATTCAGTACTTC.

This clonotype was picked up many times. The rearrangement uses TRBV28 and TRBJ2-5; D is unresolved. The germline V gene has CDR1 MDHEN and CDR2 SYDVKM. V dropped 3 bases and J dropped 3 bases, with 11 bases sitting between them. This CDR3 has 14 residues. The CDR3: CASSFGWIEETQYF. The CDR3 nucleotides are TGTGCCAGCAGTTTTGGCTGGATCGAAGAGACCCAGTACTTC.

The rearrangement uses TRBV7-6 and TRBJ2-7, with 13 bases fitting TRBD2. Looked up from germline, CDR1 is SGHVS and CDR2 is FNYEAQ. The V and J ends lost 5 bases and 5 bases, in that order; junction bases with no gene match: 6. The CDR3 consists of 15 residues. This chain's CDR3 is CASSPWTSGGHEQYF. CDR3 DNA: TGTGCCAGCAGCCCTTGGACTAGCGGGGGCCACGAGCAGTACTTC.

This clonotype was picked up many times. The chain has TRBV19 and TRBJ2-5, with 15 bases matching TRBD2. Unmatched junction bases numbered 12, after V lost 4 bases and J lost 3 bases. Germline values: CDR1 LNHDA, CDR2 SQIVND (reference sequence). The CDR3 contains 19 residues. For the CDR3, the DNA is TGTGCCAGTAGTAACCCCGGGACTAGCGGGGGGACTGGAAAAGAGACCCAGTACTTC. It codes for CASSNPGTSGGTGKETQYF. Looking up the rest from reference TRBV19 and TRBJ2-5 gives the full variable domain: DGGITQSPKYLFRKEGQNVTLSCEQNLNHDAMYWYRQDPGQGLRLIYYSQIVNDFQKGDIAEGYSVSREKKESFPLTVTSAQKNPTAFYLCASSNPGTSGGTGKETQYFGPGTRLLVL.

This clonotype showed up many times. The V call is TRBV29-1, the J call TRBJ1-2; unclear D gene. Germline V gene data show CDR1 as SQVTM and CDR2 as ANQGSEA. The length of the CDR3 is 12 residues. Trimming left V 0 bases short and J 4 bases short, with 6 bases between. Written as DNA, the CDR3 is TGCAGCGTTGAAGATCGGGGCTATGGCTACACCTTC. Protein: CSVEDRGYGYTF.

The table lists this clonotype with many counts. The chain has TRBV20-1 and TRBJ2-3; 7 bases are a match to TRBD2. V lost 2 bases, J lost 3 bases, and 8 bases stayed unmatched. This CDR3 has 15 residues. Germline loops: CDR1 DFQATT, CDR2 SNEGSKA (reference sequence). Here the CDR3 reads CSARQRGGVTDTQYF. In nucleotides, the CDR3 is TGCAGTGCTAGACAGCGGGGAGGAGTAACAGATACGCAGTATTTT.